In its sample, the clone carrying this T cell receptor (beta chain) was seen a few times. As yet, its antigen is unknown. These data come from a study of human T cells and chemical hapten exposure. Regarding time point: pre-sensitization, week 0. Treatment: therapeutic diphenylcyclopropenone sensitization with weekly scalp DPC. General study findings and limits: Clustering by CDR3 similarity yielded significantly more large clusters from expanded TCRs than controls.

The CDR3 runs 15 residues. The V gene's germline CDR1 is DFQATT and CDR2 SNEGSKA (reference sequence). V was pared by 3 bases and J by 0 bases, with 12 bases between. Original methodology: Individual samples carried between 23,224 and 690,600 TCRs, with some 100,000 as the median. Using its own MiXCR run on the RACE reads, TCRdb lists one record per CDR3 protein. The V and J calls come from TCRdb's annotation, not from the publication. Of about 380,000 distinct CDR3 sequences listed, 5% to 6.5% are singletons. V gene TRBV20-1 combines with J gene TRBJ1-5; a possible D gene is TRBD1 (5 bases). The sequence was collected from a woman aged 45-65 years with alopecia areata. Some clones in this sample may be carry-over from other donors' samples. This material consisted of whole blood, taken in connection with sensitization to the hapten diphenylcyclopropenone (DPC). The CDR3 sequence: CSARRGKYSNQPQHF. The CDR3 region has the DNA TGCAGTGCTAGGCGGGGGAAGTATAGCAATCAGCCCCAGCATTTT.